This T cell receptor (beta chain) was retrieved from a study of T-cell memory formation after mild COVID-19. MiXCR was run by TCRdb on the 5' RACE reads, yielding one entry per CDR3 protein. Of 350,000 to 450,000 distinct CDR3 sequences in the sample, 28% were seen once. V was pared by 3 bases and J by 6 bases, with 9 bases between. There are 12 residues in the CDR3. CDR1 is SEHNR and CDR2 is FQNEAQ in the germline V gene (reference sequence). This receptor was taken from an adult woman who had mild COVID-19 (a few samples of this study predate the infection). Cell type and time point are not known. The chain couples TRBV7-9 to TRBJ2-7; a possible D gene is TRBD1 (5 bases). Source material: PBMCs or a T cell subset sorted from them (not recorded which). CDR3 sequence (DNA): TGTGCCAGCAGCTTCAGGGTAGGCGAGCAGTACTTC. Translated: CASSFRVGEQYF.